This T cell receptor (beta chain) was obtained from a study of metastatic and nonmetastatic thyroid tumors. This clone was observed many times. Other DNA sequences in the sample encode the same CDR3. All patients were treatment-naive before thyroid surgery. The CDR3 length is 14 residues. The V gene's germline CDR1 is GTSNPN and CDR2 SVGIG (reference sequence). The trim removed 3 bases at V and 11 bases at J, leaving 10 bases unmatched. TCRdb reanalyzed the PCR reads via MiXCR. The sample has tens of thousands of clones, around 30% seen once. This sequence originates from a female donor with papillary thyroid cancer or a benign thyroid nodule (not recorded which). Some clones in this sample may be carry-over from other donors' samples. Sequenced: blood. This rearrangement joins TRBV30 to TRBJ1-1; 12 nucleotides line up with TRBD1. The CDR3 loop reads CAWSSGTGGVGAFF. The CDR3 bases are TGTGCCTGGAGCTCCGGGACAGGGGGCGTCGGGGCTTTCTTT.